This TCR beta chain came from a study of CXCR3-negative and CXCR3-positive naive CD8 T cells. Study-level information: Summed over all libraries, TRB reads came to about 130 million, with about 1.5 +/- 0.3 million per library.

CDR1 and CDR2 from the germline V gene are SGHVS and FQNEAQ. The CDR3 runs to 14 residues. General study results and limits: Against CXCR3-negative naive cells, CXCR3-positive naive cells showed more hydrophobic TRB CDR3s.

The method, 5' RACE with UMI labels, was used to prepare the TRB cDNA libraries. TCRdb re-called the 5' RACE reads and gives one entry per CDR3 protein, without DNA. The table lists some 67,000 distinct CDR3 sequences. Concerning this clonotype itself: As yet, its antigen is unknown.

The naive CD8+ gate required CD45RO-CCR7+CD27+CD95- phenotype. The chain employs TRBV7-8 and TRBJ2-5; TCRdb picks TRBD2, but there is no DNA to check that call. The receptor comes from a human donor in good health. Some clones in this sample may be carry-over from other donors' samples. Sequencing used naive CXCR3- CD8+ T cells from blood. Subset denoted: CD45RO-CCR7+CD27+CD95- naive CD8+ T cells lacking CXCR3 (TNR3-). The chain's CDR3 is CASQGISGGAAQYF.